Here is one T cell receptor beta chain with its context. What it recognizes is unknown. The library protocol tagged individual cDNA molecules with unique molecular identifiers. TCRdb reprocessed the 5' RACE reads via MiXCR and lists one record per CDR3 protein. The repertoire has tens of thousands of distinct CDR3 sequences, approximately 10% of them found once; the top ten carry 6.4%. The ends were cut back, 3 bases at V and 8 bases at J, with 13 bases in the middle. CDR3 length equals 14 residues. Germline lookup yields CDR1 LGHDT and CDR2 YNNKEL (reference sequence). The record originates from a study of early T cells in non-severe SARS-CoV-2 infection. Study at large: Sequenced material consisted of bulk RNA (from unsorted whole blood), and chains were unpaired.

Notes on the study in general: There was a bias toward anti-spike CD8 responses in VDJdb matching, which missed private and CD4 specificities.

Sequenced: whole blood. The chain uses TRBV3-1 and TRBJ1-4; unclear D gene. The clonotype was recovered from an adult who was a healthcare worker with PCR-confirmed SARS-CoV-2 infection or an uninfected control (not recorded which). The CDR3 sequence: CASSHYLDHEKLFF. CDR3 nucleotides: TGTGCCAGCAGCCATTACCTCGACCACGAAAAACTGTTTTTT.